The clone carrying this T cell receptor beta chain was counted between two and nine times. As yet, its antigen is unknown. J gave up 4 bases and V 6 bases, and 7 bases lay outside the gene matches. The CDR3 is made up of 14 amino acids. In germline, CDR1 is MNHNS, CDR2 SASEGT. Indicated time point: persistent/refractory GD, antithyroid drugs over 5 years with positive TRAb. TCR sequences were obtained from RNA taken from PBMCs. This entry is derived from a study of regulatory T cells in long-lasting Graves disease. Findings and limits, study-wide: Persistent cases favored TRBV28, TRBJ1-2 and TRBJ2-5.

To make TCR beta libraries, researchers used iRepertoire HTBI primers and Arm-PCR of CDR3 regions. TCRdb re-called the multiplex PCR reads through MiXCR, storing one row per CDR3 protein. The sample holds roughly 300,000 distinct CDR3 sequences; 15% to 20% are singletons and the top ten take less than 30%. The sample here was peripheral blood mononuclear cells (PBMCs), taken when the disease was refractory, from a patient treated with antithyroid drugs. The rearrangement links TRBV6-1 to TRBJ1-1; 8 bases match TRBD1. The clonotype originates from a female donor with Graves disease. CDR3 nucleotides: TGTGCCAGCAGAGACAGGGGTGGGGGCACTGAAGCTTTCTTT. Translating it yields CASRDRGGGTEAFF.